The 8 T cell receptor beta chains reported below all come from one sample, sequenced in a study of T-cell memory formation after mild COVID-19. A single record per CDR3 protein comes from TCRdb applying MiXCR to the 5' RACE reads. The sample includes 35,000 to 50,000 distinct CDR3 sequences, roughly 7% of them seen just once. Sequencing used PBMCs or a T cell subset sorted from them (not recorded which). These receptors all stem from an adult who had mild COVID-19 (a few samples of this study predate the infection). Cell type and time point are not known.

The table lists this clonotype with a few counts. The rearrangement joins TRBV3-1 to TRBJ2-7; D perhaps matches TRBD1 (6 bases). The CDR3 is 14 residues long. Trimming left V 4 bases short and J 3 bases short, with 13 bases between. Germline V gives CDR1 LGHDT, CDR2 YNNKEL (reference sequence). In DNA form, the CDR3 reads TGTGCCAGCAGCCCCACCCGGGACAACTACGAGCAGTACTTC. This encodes CASSPTRDNYEQYF.

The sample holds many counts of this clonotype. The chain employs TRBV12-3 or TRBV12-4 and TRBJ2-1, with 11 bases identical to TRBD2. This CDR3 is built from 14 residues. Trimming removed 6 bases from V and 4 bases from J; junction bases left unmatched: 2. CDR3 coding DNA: TGTGCCAGCAGGGGACTAGCGGCTTACAATGAGCAGTTCTTC. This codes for CASRGLAAYNEQFF.

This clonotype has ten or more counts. The CDR3 sequence: CSAGTGGGYTF. The CDR3, as DNA: TGCAGTGCCGGGACAGGGGGAGGCTACACCTTC. V is TRBV20-1 and J is TRBJ1-2, with 11 nucleotides matching TRBD1. The CDR3 spans 11 residues. J gave up 8 bases and V 6 bases, and 2 bases lay outside the gene matches. From germline, CDR1 is DFQATT and CDR2 SNEGSKA (reference sequence).

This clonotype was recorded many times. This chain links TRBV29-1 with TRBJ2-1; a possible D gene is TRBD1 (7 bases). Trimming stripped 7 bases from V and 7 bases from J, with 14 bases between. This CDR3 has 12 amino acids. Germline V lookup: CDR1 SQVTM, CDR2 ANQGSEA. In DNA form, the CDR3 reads TGCAGCGGTTGGAGGGGGCGGAATGAGCAGTTCTTC. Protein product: CSGWRGRNEQFF.

CDR3 bases: TGTGCCAGCACCCCCGGGCAGTCTTATGGCTACACCTTC. This codes for CASTPGQSYGYTF. The J gene is TRBJ1-2, the V gene TRBV6-5; D not certain. V was shortened by 7 bases and J by 5 bases, with 14 bases between the two germline ends. CDR1 and CDR2 (germline): MNHEY, SVGAGI. CDR3 length: 13 amino acids.

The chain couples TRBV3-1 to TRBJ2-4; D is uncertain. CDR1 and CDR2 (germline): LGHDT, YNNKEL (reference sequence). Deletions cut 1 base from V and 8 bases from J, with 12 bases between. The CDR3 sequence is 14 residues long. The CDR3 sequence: CASSQGLRSDIQYF. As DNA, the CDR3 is TGTGCCAGCAGCCAAGGTCTGAGGTCGGACATTCAGTACTTC.

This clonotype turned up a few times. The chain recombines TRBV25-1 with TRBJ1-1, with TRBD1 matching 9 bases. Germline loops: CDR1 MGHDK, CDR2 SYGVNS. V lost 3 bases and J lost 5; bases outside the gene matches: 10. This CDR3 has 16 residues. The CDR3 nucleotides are TGTGCCAGCAGTGATGGAGCCGGGACAGGGAAGACTGAAGCTTTCTTT. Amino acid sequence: CASSDGAGTGKTEAFF. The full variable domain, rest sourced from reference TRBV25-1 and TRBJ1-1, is EADIYQTPRYLVIGTGKKITLECSQTMGHDKMYWYQQDPGMELHLIHYSYGVNSTEKGDLSSESTVSRIRTEHFPLTLESARPSHTSQYLCASSDGAGTGKTEAFFGQGTRLTVV.

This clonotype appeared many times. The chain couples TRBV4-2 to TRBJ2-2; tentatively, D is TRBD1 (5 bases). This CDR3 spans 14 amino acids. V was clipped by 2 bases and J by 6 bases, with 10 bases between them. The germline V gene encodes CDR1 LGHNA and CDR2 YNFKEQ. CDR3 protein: CASSQRRGAGELFF. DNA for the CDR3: TGTGCCAGCAGCCAAAGAAGGGGCGCCGGGGAGCTGTTTTTT.